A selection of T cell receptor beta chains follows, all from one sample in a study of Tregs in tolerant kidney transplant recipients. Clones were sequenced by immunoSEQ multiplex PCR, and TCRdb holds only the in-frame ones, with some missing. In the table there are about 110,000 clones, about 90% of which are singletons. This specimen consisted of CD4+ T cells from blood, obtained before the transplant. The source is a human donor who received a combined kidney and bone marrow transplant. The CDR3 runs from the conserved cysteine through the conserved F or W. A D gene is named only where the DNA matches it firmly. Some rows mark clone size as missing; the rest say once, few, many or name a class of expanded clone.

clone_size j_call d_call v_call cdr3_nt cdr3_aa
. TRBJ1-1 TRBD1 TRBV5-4 TGTGCCAGCAGGAGCCGGGACAGGGGCACTGAAGCTTTCTTT CASRSRDRGTEAFF
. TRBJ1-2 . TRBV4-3 TGCGCCAGCAGCCAAGCCCCGGAGCCTTCCAGCTATGGCTACACCTTC CASSQAPEPSSYGYTF
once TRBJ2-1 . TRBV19 TGTGCCAGTAGTTCGGGGGTATACAATGAGCAGTTCTTC CASSSGVYNEQFF
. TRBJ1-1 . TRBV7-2 TGTGCCAGCAGCTTAGCCCCGCAGGGTTTCACTGAAGCTTTCTTT CASSLAPQGFTEAFF
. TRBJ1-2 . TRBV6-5 TGTGCCAGCACCTCTACAGGGAATGGCTACACCTTC CASTSTGNGYTF
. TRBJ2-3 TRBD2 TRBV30 TGTGCCTGGAGTGGAATAGGACTAGCGGGACCAGGGGATACGCAGTATTTT CAWSGIGLAGPGDTQYF
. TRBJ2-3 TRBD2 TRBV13 TGTGCCAGCAGCTTTCTGCGCGGGGGGAAGGATACGCAGTATTTT CASSFLRGGKDTQYF
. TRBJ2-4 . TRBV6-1 TGTGCCAGCAGAAGAGCGGGGACAACCAAAAACATTCAGTACTTC CASRRAGTTKNIQYF
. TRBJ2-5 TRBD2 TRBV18 TGTGCCAGCTCACGCAGTAGCGGGGTTCAAGAGACCCAGTACTTC CASSRSSGVQETQYF
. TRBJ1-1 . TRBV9 TGTGCCAGCAGCTCCGACAGAACGAACACTGAAGCTTTCTTT CASSSDRTNTEAFF
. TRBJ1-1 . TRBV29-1 TGCAGCGTTTTTAGAACCACTGAAGCTTTCTTT CSVFRTTEAFF
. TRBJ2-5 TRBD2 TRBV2 TGTGCCGATGGGGAGGGAACTCAAGAGACCCAGTACTTC CADGEGTQETQYF
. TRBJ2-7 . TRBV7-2 TGTGCCAGCAGCTTAGTCCCGGACAGCTCCTACGAGCAGTACTTC CASSLVPDSSYEQYF
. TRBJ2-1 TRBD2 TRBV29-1 TGCAGCGTCGTAGCGGGAGGGCCTGATGAGCAGTTCTTC CSVVAGGPDEQFF
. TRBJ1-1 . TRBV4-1 TGCGCCAGCAGCCAGGGACCCCCCGGGACAAAAACTTTCTTT CASSQGPPGTKTFF
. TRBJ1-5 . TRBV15 TGTGCCACCAGCAGAGGCCGGGTAGGACAGCCCCAGCATTTT CATSRGRVGQPQHF
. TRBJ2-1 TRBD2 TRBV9 TGTGCCAGCACCAAAGACCCTCGACTAGCGGGCGGTTACAATGAGCAGTTCTTC CASTKDPRLAGGYNEQFF
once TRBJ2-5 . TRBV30 TGTGCCTGGAGCGGCGGGGACCAAGAGACCCAGTACTTC CAWSGGDQETQYF
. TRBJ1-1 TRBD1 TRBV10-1 TGCGCCAGCAGTGCGGACAGGGGGCAGAGGACTGAAGCTTTCTTT CASSADRGQRTEAFF
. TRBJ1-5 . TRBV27 TGTGCCAGCATTTCGGGCCTCCCGGGGTGTCATCAGCCCCAGCATTTT CASISGLPGCHQPQHF
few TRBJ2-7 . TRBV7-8 TGTGCCAGCAGCTTAGAGGCAGGGTACGAGCAGTACTTC CASSLEAGYEQYF
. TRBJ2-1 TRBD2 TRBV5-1 TGCGCCAGCAGCTTTGGGACTACCTTGGGGAATGAGCAGTTCTTC CASSFGTTLGNEQFF
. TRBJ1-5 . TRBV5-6 TGTGCCAGCAGCTTGCGCGGAGATCGCCGCAATCAGCCCCAGCATTTT CASSLRGDRRNQPQHF
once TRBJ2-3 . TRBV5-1 TGCGCCAGCAGCCGCCAGGGTCTCACAGATACGCAGTATTTT CASSRQGLTDTQYF
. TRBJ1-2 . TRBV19 TGTGCCAGTAGTATAGATCGGAAGGGGCGCAATGGCTACACCTTC CASSIDRKGRNGYTF
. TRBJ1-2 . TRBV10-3 TGTGCCAACAGGACTGGGAGGCCGAGCAACTATGGCTACACCTTC CANRTGRPSNYGYTF
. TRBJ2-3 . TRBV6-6 TGTGCCAGCAGTTTACAGCTCCCAGATACGCAGTATTTT CASSLQLPDTQYF
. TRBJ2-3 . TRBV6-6 TGTGCCAGCAGTTGGGCAGGACAGCGGAATACGCAGTATTTT CASSWAGQRNTQYF
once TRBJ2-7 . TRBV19 TGTGCCAGTAGTATAAATTCAGTTAACTACGAGCAGTACTTC CASSINSVNYEQYF
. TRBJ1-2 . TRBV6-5 TGTGCCAGCAGTCCGGACAGCTATGGCTACACCTTC CASSPDSYGYTF
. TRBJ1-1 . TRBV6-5 TGTGCCAGCAGTTACCGGGACGGGGGAACTGAAGCTTTCTTT CASSYRDGGTEAFF
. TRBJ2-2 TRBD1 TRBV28 TGTGCCAGCAGTTTCGCAGGGGGCGGGACCGGGGAGCTGTTTTTT CASSFAGGGTGELFF
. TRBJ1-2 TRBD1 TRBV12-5 TGTGCTAGTGGTGCCGGACAGGGAGTGGGAAACTATGGCTACACCTTC CASGAGQGVGNYGYTF
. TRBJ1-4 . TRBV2 TGTGCCAGCAGTGCAGAACAGTATAATGAAAAACTGTTTTTT CASSAEQYNEKLFF
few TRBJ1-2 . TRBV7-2 TGTGCCAGCAGCTTAATGTCATGGGCTGGCTACACCTTC CASSLMSWAGYTF
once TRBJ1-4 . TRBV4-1 TGCGCCAGCAGCCAAGGGAGGGTGAGGACTAATGAAAAACTGTTTTTT CASSQGRVRTNEKLFF
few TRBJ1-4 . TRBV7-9 TGTGCCAGCAGCTTAGAGGCGGGGGGGAGTGAAAAACTGTTTTTT CASSLEAGGSEKLFF
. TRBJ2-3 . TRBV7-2 TGTGCCAGCAGCCCCTCCAGGGCGACATTTGGCACAGATACGCAGTATTTT CASSPSRATFGTDTQYF
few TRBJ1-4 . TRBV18 TGTGCCAGCTCACCTGGTATCTCGGATGAAAAACTGTTTTTT CASSPGISDEKLFF
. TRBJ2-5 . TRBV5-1 TGCGCCAGCAGCTTGCGTGGACTGACCCAAGAGACCCAGTACTTC CASSLRGLTQETQYF
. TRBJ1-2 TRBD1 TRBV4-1 TGCGCCAGCAACCGGGACAGTATATCAATCTATGGCTACACCTTC CASNRDSISIYGYTF
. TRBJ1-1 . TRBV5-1 TGCGCCAGCAGCTTGATAGGGGTTAGGACTGAAGCTTTCTTT CASSLIGVRTEAFF
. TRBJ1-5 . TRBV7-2 TGTGCCAGCAGCCCAACAGGGTCGGAACAGCCCCAGCATTTT CASSPTGSEQPQHF
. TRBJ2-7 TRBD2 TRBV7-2 TGTGCCAGCAGCTTTCGAGCGGGAAGTAAGTACGAGCAGTACTTC CASSFRAGSKYEQYF
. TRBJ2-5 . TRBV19 TGTGCCAGTAGTATAGACCGGTGGGAGACCCAGTACTTC CASSIDRWETQYF
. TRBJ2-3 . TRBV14 TGTGCCAGCAGCCAGAGGAATACGCAGTATTTT CASSQRNTQYF
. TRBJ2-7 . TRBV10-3 TGTGCCATCAGCGCGGACATCTACGAGCAGTACTTC CAISADIYEQYF
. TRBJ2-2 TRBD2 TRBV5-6 TGTGCCAGCTCCCACCCAGGGAGGGCTACCGGGGAGCTGTTTTTT CASSHPGRATGELFF
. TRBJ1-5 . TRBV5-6 TGTGCCAGCAGCCTCAACACGCGGCTTCAGCCCCAGCATTTT CASSLNTRLQPQHF
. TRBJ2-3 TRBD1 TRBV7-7 TGTGCCAGCAGCCTTGGACAGGCGACAGATACGCAGTATTTT CASSLGQATDTQYF
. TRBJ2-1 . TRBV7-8 TGTGCCAGCAGCTTAGGGGGGGTAGGTGCAATGTACAATGAGCAGTTCTTC CASSLGGVGAMYNEQFF
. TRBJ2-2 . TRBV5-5 TGTGCCAGCAGCTTGTCGGAGGGAGCAGGCGGGGAGCTGTTTTTT CASSLSEGAGGELFF
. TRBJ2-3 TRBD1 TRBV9 TGTGCCAGCAGCCCAGAGCCCACAGGGGCGCAGTATTTT CASSPEPTGAQYF
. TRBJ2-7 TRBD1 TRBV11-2 TGTGCCAGCAGCTTGACAGGGTTCGAGCAGTACTTC CASSLTGFEQYF
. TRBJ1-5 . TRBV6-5 TGTGCCACCAGGTATGACAGTTCTCCCTTGGGGACCCAGCATTTT CATRYDSSPLGTQHF